This T cell receptor (beta chain) was documented in a study of blood T cells in healthy people across ages. Study as a whole: In model experiments, template switching was able to capture about one barcoded beta molecule for every two T cells that were present. Study results and limitations: Changes in expanded clonotypes were possibly confounded, as the CMV status of donors was unknown.

With a J-beta primer mix and a sample-barcoded 5' primer, a second PCR ran about 6 to 11 cycles. TCRdb processed the 5' RACE reads anew with MiXCR; each CDR3 protein has one entry. This table holds 1 million or so distinct CDR3 sequences, over 35% found once. Trimming took 1 base from V and 6 from J, leaving 6 bases between them. Germline V gives CDR1 KGHSH, CDR2 LQKENI. This CDR3 has 13 residues. Every donor provided approximately 9.2 milliliters of peripheral blood. Regarding this clonotype: No antigen is known for it.

The TCR originated in a woman aged 55-69 years in good health. Source material: blood. J is TRBJ2-2 and V is TRBV18; TRBD1 or TRBD2 may be the D gene (5 bases each). This CDR3 is CASSPQGPGELFF. In DNA form, the CDR3 reads TGTGCCAGCTCACCACAGGGACCCGGGGAGCTGTTTTTT.